Listed below are T cell receptor beta chains from one sample, sequenced in a study of vaccination effects on CD4 cells after COVID-19. No cognate antigen is known for these TCRs. TCRdb's table, derived via immunoSEQ multiplex PCR, lists solely in-frame clones and lacks some. This sample has 20,000 to 30,000 clones, with 69% found just once. The sequences come from CD4+ T cells from PBMCs cultured with SARS-CoV-2 spike peptides, collected before COVID-19 vaccination. Every receptor here comes from a human donor who had a prior SARS-CoV-2 infection. Both conserved end residues are part of each CDR3. Each record gives: clone size, V gene, J gene, D gene, CDR3 protein, CDR3 DNA. The D gene is left open where the match is weak. Expanded clones get a size class; other rows say once, few or many, or leave the size out.

NA,TRBV6-5,TRBJ1-1,TRBD1,CASSYAPGQGEAFF,TGTGCCAGCAGTTACGCGCCGGGACAGGGAGAAGCTTTCTTT
NA,TRBV4-1,TRBJ2-3,TRBD2,CASSQDPSLAGVGTQYF,TGCGCCAGCAGCCAAGATCCTAGCCTAGCGGGAGTAGGTACGCAGTATTTT
few,TRBV12-3/TRBV12-4,TRBJ1-5,NA,CASSLELAQPQHF,TGTGCCAGCAGTTTAGAGTTGGCTCAGCCCCAGCATTTT
once,TRBV7-9,TRBJ1-2,NA,CASSSLGAAYGYTF,TGTGCCAGCAGCTCCTTAGGGGCTGCCTATGGCTACACCTTC
NA,TRBV21-1,TRBJ1-1,NA,CASSGRVRGVNTEAFF,TGTGCCAGCAGCGGCAGGGTAAGGGGGGTGAACACTGAAGCTTTCTTT
NA,TRBV7-2,TRBJ2-1,NA,CASSRLTNNEQFF,TGTGCCAGCAGCCGCCTCACTAACAATGAGCAGTTCTTC
NA,TRBV18,TRBJ1-2,TRBD1,CASSPDGQGARGYTF,TGTGCCAGCTCACCAGACGGACAGGGGGCTAGAGGCTACACCTTC
NA,TRBV5-1,TRBJ2-3,NA,CASSLGGVGGDTQYF,TGCGCCAGCAGCTTGGGTGGGGTTGGGGGAGATACGCAGTATTTT
few,TRBV5-8,TRBJ2-2,TRBD2,CASSQVVTSLNTGELFF,TGTGCCAGCAGCCAAGTGGTGACTAGCCTGAACACCGGGGAGCTGTTTTTT
NA,TRBV18,TRBJ2-3,NA,CASTYGNTDTQYF,TGTGCCAGCACGTATGGAAACACAGATACGCAGTATTTT
NA,TRBV12-3/TRBV12-4,TRBJ2-4,NA,CASSFSSAGIQYF,TGTGCCAGCAGTTTTTCCTCAGCGGGTATTCAGTACTTC
NA,TRBV9,TRBJ2-1,NA,CASSFNTGEGEQFF,TGTGCCAGCAGCTTCAATACAGGGGAGGGCGAGCAGTTCTTC
NA,TRBV2,TRBJ2-2,TRBD1,CASFPKPGTANTGELFF,TGTGCCAGTTTCCCGAAGCCCGGGACAGCAAACACCGGGGAGCTGTTTTTT
NA,TRBV3-1/TRBV3-2,TRBJ1-1,NA,CASSPRSRPMNTEAFF,TGTGCCAGCAGCCCCCGATCCCGACCCATGAACACTGAAGCTTTCTTT
NA,TRBV28,TRBJ1-2,NA,CASSLLEVGGSAGGYTF,TGTGCCAGCAGTTTATTAGAAGTGGGGGGTTCTGCGGGTGGCTACACCTTC
few,TRBV20-1,TRBJ2-3,NA,CSASRHGGSTDTQYF,TGCAGTGCTAGTCGCCACGGTGGTAGCACAGATACGCAGTATTTT
NA,TRBV18,TRBJ2-1,TRBD2,CASSPPGGGTYNEQFF,TGTGCCAGCTCACCCCCTGGCGGGGGGACCTACAATGAGCAGTTCTTC
NA,TRBV12-3/TRBV12-4,TRBJ2-7,NA,CASSLVAREQYF,TGTGCCAGCAGTCTCGTAGCCCGCGAGCAGTACTTC
few,TRBV3-1/TRBV3-2,TRBJ1-1,TRBD1,CASSQAPGQGLAFF,TGTGCCAGCAGCCAAGCACCGGGACAGGGATTGGCTTTCTTT
NA,TRBV19,TRBJ1-1,NA,CASSIRGRTNTEAFF,TGTGCCAGTAGTATTCGGGGCAGGACTAACACTGAAGCTTTCTTT
NA,TRBV6-1,TRBJ1-2,TRBD1,CASSEAITGGPFNYGYTF,TGTGCCAGCAGTGAAGCGATCACAGGGGGCCCCTTTAACTATGGCTACACCTTC
NA,TRBV5-1,TRBJ1-6,TRBD1,CASSWDRAGSPLHF,TGCGCCAGCAGCTGGGACAGGGCTGGATCACCCCTCCACTTT
NA,TRBV18,TRBJ2-2,TRBD1,CASSPLGQGNTGELFF,TGTGCCAGCTCACCCCTTGGACAGGGTAACACCGGGGAGCTGTTTTTT
NA,TRBV19,TRBJ1-5,NA,CASSRGEGGQPQHF,TGTGCCAGTAGTCGGGGGGAAGGGGGTCAGCCCCAGCATTTT
once,TRBV19,TRBJ1-4,NA,CASSIDWWGEKLFF,TGTGCCAGTAGTATCGACTGGTGGGGTGAAAAACTGTTTTTT
NA,TRBV2,TRBJ1-4,NA,CASRSWDRREKLFF,TGTGCCAGCAGATCGTGGGACCGTCGGGAAAAACTGTTTTTT
few,TRBV18,TRBJ1-3,NA,CASSQYQGSGNTIYF,TGTGCCAGCTCGCAATACCAGGGCTCTGGAAACACCATATATTTT
few,TRBV6-6,TRBJ2-1,TRBD2,CASRSGTSGIYNEQFF,TGTGCCAGCAGATCCGGGACTAGCGGGATTTACAATGAGCAGTTCTTC
NA,TRBV19,TRBJ1-5,TRBD1,CASSHLGTESNQPQHF,TGTGCCAGTAGTCATCTTGGGACAGAGAGCAATCAGCCCCAGCATTTT
NA,TRBV27,TRBJ2-7,TRBD1,CASSPDRGVWEQYF,TGTGCCAGCAGCCCGGACAGGGGGGTATGGGAGCAGTACTTC
few,TRBV5-5,TRBJ1-2,NA,CASSLARGGGYTF,TGTGCCAGCAGCTTGGCCAGGGGTGGTGGCTACACCTTC
NA,TRBV19,TRBJ1-2,TRBD1,CATSPIGAGGLYGYTF,TGTGCCACCAGCCCCATTGGGGCAGGGGGCCTCTATGGCTACACCTTC
NA,TRBV4-2,TRBJ2-2,NA,CASSQKTSMNTGELFF,TGTGCCAGCAGCCAAAAGACAAGCATGAACACCGGGGAGCTGTTTTTT
NA,TRBV7-3,TRBJ2-1,TRBD2,CASSFPPPGTSGRNSYNEQFF,TGTGCCAGCAGCTTCCCCCCGCCCGGGACTAGCGGGAGGAACTCCTACAATGAGCAGTTCTTC
NA,TRBV20-1,TRBJ2-7,TRBD1,CSASLGTGGREQYF,TGCAGTGCTAGTTTGGGAACAGGGGGGCGCGAGCAGTACTTC
NA,TRBV28,TRBJ1-2,NA,CASADSNYGYTF,TGTGCCAGCGCAGATAGTAACTATGGCTACACCTTC
NA,TRBV11-2,TRBJ2-1,NA,CASSSTVYNEQFF,TGTGCCAGCAGTTCTACAGTTTACAATGAGCAGTTCTTC
NA,TRBV11-2,TRBJ1-1,NA,CASSSWGTEAFF,TGTGCCAGCAGCAGTTGGGGCACTGAAGCTTTCTTT
once,TRBV18,TRBJ1-2,TRBD1,CASSGTGGNANYGYTF,TGTGCCAGCTCTGGGACAGGGGGCAACGCTAACTATGGCTACACCTTC
NA,TRBV7-8,TRBJ1-6,NA,CASSPLGGLDNSPLHF,TGTGCCAGCAGCCCACTAGGGGGATTAGACAATTCACCCCTCCACTTT
NA,TRBV11-3,TRBJ2-7,NA,CASSLTLNDSYEQYF,TGTGCCAGCAGCTTAACCTTAAACGATTCCTACGAGCAGTACTTC
few,TRBV21-1,TRBJ2-2,NA,CASSARDNANTGELFF,TGTGCCAGCAGCGCCCGGGACAACGCGAACACCGGGGAGCTGTTTTTT
NA,TRBV3-1/TRBV3-2,TRBJ2-7,NA,CASSRSSSSYEQYF,TGTGCCAGCAGCCGGTCTAGCTCCTCCTACGAGCAGTACTTC